This T cell receptor (beta chain) was sequenced in a study of early T cells in non-severe SARS-CoV-2 infection. Overall study context: RNA in bulk from unsorted whole blood was sequenced, and chains were unpaired. Points from the study as a whole: Clonotype matching in VDJdb favored anti-spike CD8 responses and did not capture private and CD4 specificities.

The CDR3 runs to 18 residues. The germline CDR1 and CDR2 sequences are SGHTS and YDEGEE. V lost 4 bases to trimming and J lost 4 bases; unmatched junction nucleotides: 19. This clonotype has only a few counts. Antigen: not known. The library protocol tagged individual cDNA molecules with unique molecular identifiers. TCRdb ran MiXCR on the 5' RACE reads and lists one entry per CDR3 protein. In the table there are around 80,000 distinct CDR3 sequences, under 11% of which are singletons. The starting material was whole blood, obtained at baseline. This chain uses TRBV5-8 with TRBJ1-2, with 7 bases identical to TRBD1. The TCR was taken from an adult who was a healthcare worker with PCR-confirmed SARS-CoV-2 infection or an uninfected control (not recorded which). CDR3 residues: CASSLAGLRTDRPYGYTF. The CDR3 coding sequence is TGTGCCAGCAGCCTTGCAGGTTTGCGAACGGACAGGCCCTATGGCTACACCTTC.